One sample yielded the 24 T cell receptor beta chains listed below, sequenced in a study of shared clonotypes between healthy human individuals. Clones were read by immunoSEQ multiplex PCR, and TCRdb kept only the in-frame ones, dropping some. The sample consists of about 1.1 million clones, around 82% of them appearing once. The material sequenced was memory CD4+ T cells from PBMCs. Subset indicated: CD45RA-negative fraction. These receptors came from a man younger than 30 in good health. Some clones in this sample may be carry-over from other donors' samples.

The chain has TRBV30 and TRBJ2-7; 11 bases are shared with TRBD2. Germline CDR1 reads GTSNPN; CDR2 reads SVGIG (reference sequence). Trimming cost V 0 bases and J 4 bases; bases outside gene matches: 5. This CDR3 has 15 amino acids. CDR3 loop: CAWSVGVAGGYEQYF. In DNA form, the CDR3 reads TGTGCCTGGAGTGTAGGGGTAGCGGGAGGGTACGAGCAGTACTTC.

About this clone itself: Only one base separates this from a far larger clonotype, so it likely reflects a read error. The same CDR3 arises from other DNA sequences in this sample as well. This chain connects TRBV5-1 to TRBJ2-3; D is undetermined. The CDR3 is 12 amino acids. Germline values: CDR1 SGHRS, CDR2 YFSETQ. V dropped 3 bases and J dropped 2 bases, with 4 bases sitting between them. CDR3 in DNA: TGCGCCAGCAGCTCGGACACAGATACGCAGTATTTT. Translation gives CASSSDTDTQYF.

The rearrangement joins TRBV10-3 to TRBJ1-5, with TRBD1 matching 9 bases. V shed 3 bases, J shed 4 bases, and the junction held 10 bases outside the gene matches. Germline CDR1 is ENHRY and CDR2 is SYGVKD. This CDR3 contains 17 residues. The DNA of the CDR3 is TGTGCCATCAGTGACACTAACACCGGGACAGGGAATCAGCCCCAGCATTTT. Amino acid sequence: CAISDTNTGTGNQPQHF.

This chain connects TRBV28 to TRBJ2-3; 7 bases fit TRBD2. The V gene's germline CDR1 is MDHEN and CDR2 SYDVKM. With V trimmed by 2 bases and J by 3 bases, 2 bases remained unmatched. The length of the CDR3 is 14 residues. DNA for the CDR3: TGTGCCAGCAGTTTAGCGGGAGAGACAGATACGCAGTATTTT. This sequence encodes CASSLAGETDTQYF.

Points on this clone: A much larger clone differs by one base, so this may be a read error. Other nucleotide sequences in the sample specify the same CDR3. CDR3 residues: CASSELYEQYF. The CDR3 DNA is TGTGCCAGCAGTGAACTCTACGAGCAGTACTTC. The rearrangement joins TRBV6-1 to TRBJ2-7; D not resolved. Germline CDR1 and CDR2: MNHNS and SASEGT. This CDR3 has 11 residues. With 2 bases removed from V and 3 bases from J, the gap between germline ends came to 2 bases.

V and J are TRBV20-1 and TRBJ2-7; TRBD2 matches 7 bases. Per the germline V gene, CDR1 is DFQATT and CDR2 is SNEGSKA (reference sequence). The CDR3 is made up of 11 amino acids. In DNA form, the CDR3 reads TGCAGCGGCGGGAGACTCTACGAGCAGTACTTC. Its translation: CSGGRLYEQYF.

Comment on this clone: This same CDR3 is encoded by further DNA sequences in the sample. V and J are TRBV4-2 and TRBJ2-6; a possible D gene is TRBD1 (6 bases). Trimming shortened V by 1 base and J by 0 bases, and 13 bases separated the two germline ends. CDR1 is LGHNA, CDR2 YNFKEQ, per germline. This CDR3 is built from 18 residues. This CDR3 is CASSQVGGTNSGANVLTF. CDR3 coding DNA: TGTGCCAGCAGCCAAGTAGGGGGAACTAACTCTGGGGCCAACGTCCTGACTTTC.

The table lists this clone with a few counts. The J gene is TRBJ1-5, the V gene TRBV7-8; D is uncertain. In germline, CDR1 is SGHVS, CDR2 FQNEAQ. The CDR3 contains 15 residues. V dropped 2 bases and J dropped 3 bases, with 11 bases sitting between them. The CDR3 DNA is TGTGCCAGCAGCTTAAGTTCGCAGGACAATCAGCCCCAGCATTTT. It yields the protein CASSLSSQDNQPQHF.

This clone showed up just once. The chain recombines TRBV5-1 with TRBJ2-1; 7 bases agree with TRBD2. The CDR3 length is 15 residues. V lost 9 bases to trimming and J lost 7 bases; unmatched junction nucleotides: 16. From germline, CDR1 is SGHRS and CDR2 YFSETQ. The CDR3 loop reads CATSGLPGGGNEQFF. CDR3 in DNA: TGCGCCACCTCGGGACTGCCCGGGGGAGGGAATGAGCAGTTCTTC.

This clone was seen ten or more times. CDR3 in DNA: TGTGCCAGCAGTGAAGCGGGGACAGGGTATGGCTACACCTTC. As protein: CASSEAGTGYGYTF. The chain links TRBV6-1 to TRBJ1-2; 9 nucleotides agree with TRBD1. CDR3 length equals 14 residues. CDR1 and CDR2 (germline): MNHNS, SASEGT. V lost 0 bases to trimming and J lost 5 bases; unmatched junction nucleotides: 1.

The CDR3 reads CASSLRGTVGSYEQYF. CDR3 nucleotides: TGTGCCAGCAGTCTAAGGGGAACTGTAGGCTCCTACGAGCAGTACTTC. V is TRBV27 and J is TRBJ2-7, with a possible D match to TRBD1 (5 bases). Deletions cut 5 bases from V and 0 bases from J, with 17 bases between. Germline V lookup: CDR1 MNHEY, CDR2 SMNVEV (reference sequence). This CDR3 contains 16 residues.

The V gene is TRBV28, the J gene TRBJ1-2; possible D gene TRBD1, 5 bases. Per germline, CDR1 MDHEN and CDR2 SYDVKM. V was clipped by 7 bases and J by 0 bases, with 15 bases between them. This CDR3 spans 15 amino acids. The CDR3 sequence is CASMFIGTANYGYTF. As DNA, the CDR3 is TGTGCCAGCATGTTTATAGGGACCGCTAACTATGGCTACACCTTC.

This sequence joins TRBV10-3 and TRBJ2-3; 9 nucleotides line up with TRBD2. Germline V lookup: CDR1 ENHRY, CDR2 SYGVKD. V shed 0 bases, J shed 1 base, and the junction held 8 bases outside the gene matches. The CDR3 contains 18 residues. CDR3 nucleotides: TGTGCCATCAGTGAGTCAGGAGGCGGGAGGGTGGGCACAGATACGCAGTATTTT. Translation gives CAISESGGGRVGTDTQYF.

CDR3 sequence: CASRQQGEKLFF. Here the CDR3 DNA reads TGTGCCAGCAGGCAACAGGGGGAAAAACTGTTTTTT. The rearrangement links TRBV28 to TRBJ1-4, with TRBD1 identical over 7 bases. The CDR3 contains 12 residues. V shed 6 bases, J shed 8 bases, and the junction held 3 bases outside the gene matches. CDR1 is MDHEN and CDR2 is SYDVKM in the germline V gene.

The chain links TRBV30 to TRBJ2-1; weak D call: TRBD2 (5 bases). Germline assignment: CDR1 GTSNPN and CDR2 SVGIG (reference sequence). CDR3 length equals 15 residues. Between the trimmed V and J ends, which lost 4 bases and 6 bases, there was a span of 19 bases. The chain's CDR3 is CAWNALGPSTNEQFF. In DNA, the CDR3 is TGTGCCTGGAATGCCCTCGGCCCTAGCACCAATGAGCAGTTCTTC.

This chain uses TRBV27 with TRBJ2-3, with D possibly matching TRBD1 (5 bases). In germline, CDR1 is MNHEY, CDR2 SMNVEV (reference sequence). V was clipped by 6 bases and J by 6 bases, with 13 bases between them. The CDR3 contains 13 residues. CDR3 sequence (DNA): TGTGCCAGCAGCCCTGGGGCTGAGGATACGCAGTATTTT. It encodes CASSPGAEDTQYF.

J is TRBJ2-5 and V is TRBV9; perhaps TRBD2 as D (6 bases). The V gene's germline CDR1 is SGDLS and CDR2 YYNGEE. V was trimmed by 4 bases and J by 1 base, leaving 17 bases between them. The length of the CDR3 is 16 residues. In DNA form, the CDR3 reads TGTGCCAGCAGCCCGGGAGAGCGGTCGTCCCAAGAGACCCAGTACTTC. The encoded protein is CASSPGERSSQETQYF.

This rearrangement joins TRBV2 to TRBJ2-1; D is uncertain. CDR1 is SNHLY, CDR2 FYNNEI, per germline. The CDR3 runs to 16 residues. Deletions cut 3 bases from V and 0 bases from J, with 12 bases between. CDR3 bases: TGTGCCAGCAGTGACAGTACTCAAAGCTCCTACAATGAGCAGTTCTTC. Amino acids: CASSDSTQSSYNEQFF.

The chain combines TRBV6-1 with TRBJ2-7, with D perhaps matching TRBD1 (6 bases). The V gene's germline CDR1 is MNHNS and CDR2 SASEGT. CDR3 size: 15 residues. V lost 3 bases and J lost 4, with 16 bases in between. In DNA form, the CDR3 reads TGTGCCAGCAGTGAGATGTGGGACACGCTATACGAGCAGTACTTC. Translation: CASSEMWDTLYEQYF.

The V call is TRBV7-8, the J call TRBJ2-6; D is tentatively TRBD1 or TRBD2 (6 bases each). Germline V CDR1 and CDR2: SGHVS, FQNEAQ. The CDR3 covers 19 residues. V gave up 5 bases and J gave up 0 bases, with 20 bases separating them. The CDR3 loop is CASSGRTALGRSGANVLTF. The DNA for the CDR3 is TGTGCCAGCAGCGGGAGGACAGCCTTGGGGCGCTCTGGGGCCAACGTCCTGACTTTC.

The chain links TRBV15 to TRBJ1-1; D is perhaps TRBD1 (5 bases). From germline, CDR1 is LNHNV and CDR2 YYDKDF (reference sequence). Trimming left V 2 bases short and J 4 bases short, with 11 bases between. The CDR3 covers 14 residues. The CDR3 region is CATSRQGGVTEAFF. In DNA form, the CDR3 reads TGTGCCACCAGCAGACAGGGTGGGGTCACTGAAGCTTTCTTT. Drawing the rest from reference TRBV15 and TRBJ1-1, the complete variable domain is DAMVIQNPRYQVTQFGKPVTLSCSQTLNHNVMYWYQQKSSQAPKLLFHYYDKDFNNEADTPDNFQSRRPNTSFCFLDIRSPGLGDTAMYLCATSRQGGVTEAFFGQGTRLTVV.

This clone was recorded a few times. The V and J genes are TRBV28 and TRBJ2-7; the D call may be TRBD1 or TRBD2 (5 bases each). Germline CDR1 MDHEN, CDR2 SYDVKM. The V end lost 7 bases, the J end lost 2 bases, and 21 bases lay between the germline ends. The CDR3 is 16 amino acids. CDR3 amino acids: CASKPIGWDGAYEQYF. The CDR3 nucleotides read TGTGCCAGCAAACCCATTGGCTGGGACGGAGCCTACGAGCAGTACTTC.

The V call is TRBV18, the J call TRBJ2-3, with D possibly matching TRBD1 (7 bases). This CDR3 is 13 amino acids long. V lost 3 bases, J lost 6 bases, and 10 bases lay in between. CDR1 is KGHSH, CDR2 LQKENI, per germline. The CDR3 loop is CASSPQGGDTQYF. CDR3 nucleotide sequence: TGTGCCAGCTCACCTCAGGGGGGTGATACGCAGTATTTT.

The chain recombines TRBV29-1 with TRBJ2-5, with 10 bases identical to TRBD1. Germline CDR1 is SQVTM and CDR2 is ANQGSEA. The CDR3 sequence is 13 residues long. The V gene end was trimmed by 4 bases and the J gene end by 3 bases; junction bases not matched to a gene: 2. Here the CDR3 DNA reads TGCAGCGTTGTGGGGACAGGGGAAGAGACCCAGTACTTC. Encoded protein: CSVVGTGEETQYF.